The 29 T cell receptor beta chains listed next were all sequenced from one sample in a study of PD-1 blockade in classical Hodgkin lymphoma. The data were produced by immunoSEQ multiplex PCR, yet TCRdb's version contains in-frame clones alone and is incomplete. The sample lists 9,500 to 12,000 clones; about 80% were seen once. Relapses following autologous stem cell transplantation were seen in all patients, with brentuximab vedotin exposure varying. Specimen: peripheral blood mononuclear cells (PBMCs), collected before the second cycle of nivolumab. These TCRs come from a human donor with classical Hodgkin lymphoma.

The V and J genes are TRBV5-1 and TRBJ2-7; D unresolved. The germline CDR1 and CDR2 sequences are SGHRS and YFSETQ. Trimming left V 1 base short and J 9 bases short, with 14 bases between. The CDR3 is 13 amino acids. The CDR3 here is CASSLSPILGQYF. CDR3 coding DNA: TGCGCCAGCAGCTTGTCGCCAATTCTTGGGCAGTACTTC.

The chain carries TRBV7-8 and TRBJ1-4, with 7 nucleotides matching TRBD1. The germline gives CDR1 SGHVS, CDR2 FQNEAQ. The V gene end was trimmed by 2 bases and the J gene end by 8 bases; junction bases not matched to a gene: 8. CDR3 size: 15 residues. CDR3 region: CASSLRDRPGEKLFF. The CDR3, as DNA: TGTGCCAGCAGCTTACGGGACAGACCCGGGGAAAAACTGTTTTTT.

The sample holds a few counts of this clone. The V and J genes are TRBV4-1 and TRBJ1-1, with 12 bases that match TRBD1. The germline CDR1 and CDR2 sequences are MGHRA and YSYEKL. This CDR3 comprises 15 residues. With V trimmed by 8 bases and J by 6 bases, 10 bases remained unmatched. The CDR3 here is CASGPRDRGLPEAFF. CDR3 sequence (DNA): TGCGCCAGCGGTCCCCGGGACAGGGGGCTCCCTGAAGCTTTCTTT.

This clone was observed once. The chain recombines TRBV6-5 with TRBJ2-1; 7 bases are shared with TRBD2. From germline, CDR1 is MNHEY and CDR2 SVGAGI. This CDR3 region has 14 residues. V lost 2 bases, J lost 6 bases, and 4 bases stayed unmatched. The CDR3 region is CASSYGGRGNEQFF. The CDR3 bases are TGTGCCAGCAGTTACGGCGGGAGAGGCAATGAGCAGTTCTTC.

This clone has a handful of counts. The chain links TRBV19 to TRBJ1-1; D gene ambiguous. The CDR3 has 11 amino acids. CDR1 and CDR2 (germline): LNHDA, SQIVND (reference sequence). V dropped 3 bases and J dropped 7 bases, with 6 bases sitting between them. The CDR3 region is CASSMGIEAFF. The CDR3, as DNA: TGTGCCAGTAGTATGGGAATTGAAGCTTTCTTT.

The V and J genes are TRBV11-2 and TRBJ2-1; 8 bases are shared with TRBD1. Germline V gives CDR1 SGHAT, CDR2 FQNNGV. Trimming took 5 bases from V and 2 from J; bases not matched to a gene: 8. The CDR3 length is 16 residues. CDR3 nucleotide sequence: TGTGCCAGCAGCGGAGTTCAGGGGGCCGCCTACAATGAGCAGTTCTTC. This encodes CASSGVQGAAYNEQFF.

CDR3 amino acids: CASSPQGDTGELFF. The CDR3 DNA sequence: TGCGCCAGCAGCCCACAGGGGGACACCGGGGAGCTGTTTTTT. V gene TRBV5-1 combines with J gene TRBJ2-2, with 8 bases aligning to TRBD1. CDR1 SGHRS and CDR2 YFSETQ come from the germline V gene. This CDR3 is built from 14 residues. J was trimmed by 3 bases and V by 4 bases; bases with no gene match: 2.

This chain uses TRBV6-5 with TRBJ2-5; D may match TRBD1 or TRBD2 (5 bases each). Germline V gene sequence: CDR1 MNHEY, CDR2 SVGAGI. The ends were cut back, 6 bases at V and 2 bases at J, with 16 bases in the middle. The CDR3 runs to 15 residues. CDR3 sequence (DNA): TGTGCCAGCAGGCCCCATGGGGGTCGACAAGAGACCCAGTACTTC. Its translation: CASRPHGGRQETQYF.

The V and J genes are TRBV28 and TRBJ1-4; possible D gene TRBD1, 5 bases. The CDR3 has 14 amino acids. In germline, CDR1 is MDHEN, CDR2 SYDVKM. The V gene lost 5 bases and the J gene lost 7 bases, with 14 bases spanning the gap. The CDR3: CASSDGTPGEKLFF. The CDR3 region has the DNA TGTGCCAGCAGTGACGGGACCCCTGGTGAAAAACTGTTTTTT.

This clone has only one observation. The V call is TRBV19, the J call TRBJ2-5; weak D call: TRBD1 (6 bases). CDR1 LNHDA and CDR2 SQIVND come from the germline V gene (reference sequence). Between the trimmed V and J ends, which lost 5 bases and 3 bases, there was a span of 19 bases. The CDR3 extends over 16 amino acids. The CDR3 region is CASSRPGDLGEETQYF. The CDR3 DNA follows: TGTGCCAGTAGTCGGCCAGGGGATTTGGGGGAAGAGACCCAGTACTTC.

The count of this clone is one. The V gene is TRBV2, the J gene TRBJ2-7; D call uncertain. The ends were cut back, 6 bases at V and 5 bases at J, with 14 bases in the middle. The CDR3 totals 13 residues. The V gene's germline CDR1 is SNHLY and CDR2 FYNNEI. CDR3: CASSELMPNEQYF. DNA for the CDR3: TGTGCCAGCAGCGAACTCATGCCCAACGAGCAGTACTTC.

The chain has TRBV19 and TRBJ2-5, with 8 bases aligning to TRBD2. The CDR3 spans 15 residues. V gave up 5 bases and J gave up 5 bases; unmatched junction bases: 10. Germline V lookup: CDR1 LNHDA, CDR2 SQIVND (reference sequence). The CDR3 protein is CASSLPAGGGETQYF. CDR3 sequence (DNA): TGTGCCAGTAGTCTCCCCGCGGGAGGAGGGGAGACCCAGTACTTC.

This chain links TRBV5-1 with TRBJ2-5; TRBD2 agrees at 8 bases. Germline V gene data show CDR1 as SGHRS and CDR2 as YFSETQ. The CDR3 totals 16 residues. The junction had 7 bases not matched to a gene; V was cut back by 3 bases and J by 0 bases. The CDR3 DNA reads TGCGCCAGCAGCTACCAGCGGGGGACCAACCAAGAGACCCAGTACTTC. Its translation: CASSYQRGTNQETQYF.

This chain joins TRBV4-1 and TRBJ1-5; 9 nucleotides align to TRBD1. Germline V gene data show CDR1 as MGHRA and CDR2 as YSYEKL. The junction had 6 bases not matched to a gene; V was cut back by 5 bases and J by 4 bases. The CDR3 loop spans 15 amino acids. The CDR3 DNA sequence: TGCGCCAGCAGCACACAGGGGGCAGGTAATCAGCCCCAGCATTTT. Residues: CASSTQGAGNQPQHF.

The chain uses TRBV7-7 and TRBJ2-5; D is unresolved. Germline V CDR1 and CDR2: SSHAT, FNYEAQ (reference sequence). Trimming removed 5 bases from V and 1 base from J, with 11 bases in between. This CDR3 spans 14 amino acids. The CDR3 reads CASSLGLSQETQYF. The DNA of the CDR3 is TGTGCCAGCAGCCTTGGGCTGAGCCAAGAGACCCAGTACTTC.

The CDR3 reads CASSHSDGVDEQFF. Written as DNA, the CDR3 is TGCGCCAGCAGCCATAGTGACGGGGTGGATGAGCAGTTCTTC. This rearrangement joins TRBV4-1 to TRBJ2-1, with a tentative D call TRBD2 (5 bases). V lost 3 bases, J lost 8 bases, and 14 bases lay in between. There are 14 residues in the CDR3. The V gene's germline CDR1 is MGHRA and CDR2 YSYEKL.

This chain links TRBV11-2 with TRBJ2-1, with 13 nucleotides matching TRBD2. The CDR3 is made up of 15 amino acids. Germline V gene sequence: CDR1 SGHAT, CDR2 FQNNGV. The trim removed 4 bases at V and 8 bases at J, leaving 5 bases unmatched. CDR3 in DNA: TGTGCCAGCAGCTCACTAGCGGGGGGGCTCTATGAGCAGTTCTTC. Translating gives CASSSLAGGLYEQFF.

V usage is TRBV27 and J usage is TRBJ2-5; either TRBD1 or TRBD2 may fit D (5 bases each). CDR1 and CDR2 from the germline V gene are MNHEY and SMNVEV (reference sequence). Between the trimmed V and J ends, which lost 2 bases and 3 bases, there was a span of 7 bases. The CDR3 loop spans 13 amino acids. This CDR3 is CASSLLGEETQYF. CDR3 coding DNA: TGTGCCAGCAGTTTACTGGGGGAAGAGACCCAGTACTTC.

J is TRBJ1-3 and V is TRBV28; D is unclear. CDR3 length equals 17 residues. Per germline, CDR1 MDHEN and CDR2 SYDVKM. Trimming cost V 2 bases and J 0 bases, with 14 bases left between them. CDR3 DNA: TGTGCCAGCAGTTTAATTTTGGGGAGTACCTCTGGAAACACCATATATTTT. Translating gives CASSLILGSTSGNTIYF.

In DNA form, the CDR3 reads TGTGCCAGCAGCAGAGGGGGACAGGGAGATGAAAAACTGTTTTTT. This translates into CASSRGGQGDEKLFF. The chain carries TRBV5-4 and TRBJ1-4, with 9 positions matching TRBD1. V lost 4 bases and J lost 6; bases outside the gene matches: 7. The CDR3 has 15 amino acids. Looked up from germline, CDR1 is SGHNT and CDR2 is YYREEE (reference sequence).

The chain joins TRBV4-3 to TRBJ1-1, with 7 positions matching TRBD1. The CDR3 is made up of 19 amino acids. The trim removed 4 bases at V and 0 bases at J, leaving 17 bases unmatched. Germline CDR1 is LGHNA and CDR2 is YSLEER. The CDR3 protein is CASSRELDREDILNTEAFF. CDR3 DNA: TGCGCCAGCAGCCGAGAATTAGACAGGGAGGATATATTGAACACTGAAGCTTTCTTT.

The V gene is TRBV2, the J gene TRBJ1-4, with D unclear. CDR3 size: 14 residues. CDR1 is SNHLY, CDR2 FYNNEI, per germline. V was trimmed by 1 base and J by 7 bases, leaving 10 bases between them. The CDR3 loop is CASSEDGIGEKLFF. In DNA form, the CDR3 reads TGTGCCAGCAGTGAAGACGGGATAGGTGAAAAACTGTTTTTT.

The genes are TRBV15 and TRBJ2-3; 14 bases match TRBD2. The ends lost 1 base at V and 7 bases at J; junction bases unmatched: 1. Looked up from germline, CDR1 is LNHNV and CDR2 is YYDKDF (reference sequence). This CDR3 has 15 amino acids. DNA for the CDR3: TGTGCCACCAGCAGAGGGACTAGCGGGGGGTATACGCAGTATTTT. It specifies CATSRGTSGGYTQYF.

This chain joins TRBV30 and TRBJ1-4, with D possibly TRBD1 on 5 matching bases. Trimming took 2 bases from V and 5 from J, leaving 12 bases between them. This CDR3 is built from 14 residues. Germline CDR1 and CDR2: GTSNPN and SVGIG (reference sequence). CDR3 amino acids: CAWSSGRGNEKLFF. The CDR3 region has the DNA TGTGCCTGGAGTTCGGGGAGGGGAAATGAAAAACTGTTTTTT.

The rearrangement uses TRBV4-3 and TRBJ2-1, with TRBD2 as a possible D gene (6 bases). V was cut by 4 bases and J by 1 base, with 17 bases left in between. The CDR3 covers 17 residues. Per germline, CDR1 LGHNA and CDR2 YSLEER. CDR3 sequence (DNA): TGCGCCAGCAGCCCTAAGCGAGGAGGGTTATCCTACAATGAGCAGTTCTTC. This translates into CASSPKRGGLSYNEQFF.

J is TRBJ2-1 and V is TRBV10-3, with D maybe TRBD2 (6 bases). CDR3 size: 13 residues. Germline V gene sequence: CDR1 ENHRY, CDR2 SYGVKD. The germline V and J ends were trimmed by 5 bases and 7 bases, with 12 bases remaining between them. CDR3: CAISLGTVNEQFF. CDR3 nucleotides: TGTGCCATCAGTCTAGGGACTGTGAATGAGCAGTTCTTC.

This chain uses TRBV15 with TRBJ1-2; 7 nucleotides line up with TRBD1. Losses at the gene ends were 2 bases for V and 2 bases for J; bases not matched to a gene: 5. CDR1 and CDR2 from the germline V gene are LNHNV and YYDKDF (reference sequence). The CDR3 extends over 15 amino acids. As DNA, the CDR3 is TGTGCCACCAGCAGAATGACAGGGAGAAACTATGGCTACACCTTC. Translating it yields CATSRMTGRNYGYTF.

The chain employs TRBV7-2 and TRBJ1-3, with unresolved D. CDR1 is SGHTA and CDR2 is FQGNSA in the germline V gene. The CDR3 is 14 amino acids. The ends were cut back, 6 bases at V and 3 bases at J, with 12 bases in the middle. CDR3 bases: TGTGCCAGCAGGACGGCCCCCGGTGGAAACACCATATATTTT. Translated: CASRTAPGGNTIYF.

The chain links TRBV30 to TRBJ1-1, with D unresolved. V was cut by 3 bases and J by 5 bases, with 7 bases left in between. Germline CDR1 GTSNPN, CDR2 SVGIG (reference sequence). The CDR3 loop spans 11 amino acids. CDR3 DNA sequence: TGTGCCTGGAGCCTGGGTACTGAAGCTTTCTTT. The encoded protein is CAWSLGTEAFF.